The 14 T cell receptor beta chains below all came from one sample that was sequenced in a study of technical replicates of blood from a handful of donors. Only in-frame clones appear in the TCRdb table, and some are missing; sequencing was by immunoSEQ multiplex PCR. The profile shows tens of thousands of clones, approximately 94% of them singletons. What was sequenced was T cells isolated from PBMCs. The receptors derive from a human donor in good health.

V and J are TRBV9 and TRBJ2-3, with TRBD1 as a possible D gene (5 bases). V lost 0 bases to trimming and J lost 3 bases, with 5 bases between them. Germline CDR1 is SGDLS and CDR2 is YYNGEE. This CDR3 region has 13 residues. CDR3 sequence reads: CASSVGTTDTQYF. The CDR3 coding sequence is TGTGCCAGCAGCGTAGGGACAACAGATACGCAGTATTTT.

DNA of the CDR3: TGTGCCAGCAGCCTCTCAGGACAGGGGAAAAACATTCAGTACTTC. This translates into CASSLSGQGKNIQYF. The chain joins TRBV7-8 to TRBJ2-4; 9 bases line up with TRBD1. CDR3 length: 15 residues. Unmatched junction bases numbered 6, after V lost 5 bases and J lost 4 bases. CDR1 SGHVS and CDR2 FQNEAQ come from the germline V gene.

The chain recombines TRBV6-5 with TRBJ2-5, with D hard to call. The CDR3 runs to 14 residues. V was pared by 0 bases and J by 5 bases, with 10 bases between. The germline CDR1 and CDR2 sequences are MNHEY and SVGAGI. CDR3 nucleotide sequence: TGTGCCAGCAGTTACTCCGCTAGTAGGGAGACCCAGTACTTC. Protein sequence: CASSYSASRETQYF.

V and J are TRBV6-5 and TRBJ1-4; D might be TRBD1 (5 bases). V shed 5 bases and J shed 7 bases, with 17 bases lying between them. Germline V gives CDR1 MNHEY, CDR2 SVGAGI. The CDR3 contains 15 residues. CDR3 sequence (DNA): TGTGCCAGCAGTCTCGACAGCCTCAATTCTGAAAAACTGTTTTTT. Its translation is CASSLDSLNSEKLFF.

The sample holds one count of this clone. The V and J genes are TRBV4-1 and TRBJ2-1; D perhaps matches TRBD1 (5 bases). The CDR3 loop spans 17 amino acids. CDR1 and CDR2 from the germline V gene are MGHRA and YSYEKL. Trimming left V 0 bases short and J 0 bases short, with 12 bases between. CDR3 bases: TGCGCCAGCAGCCAAGAAGGGGCCCCGAGCTCCTACAATGAGCAGTTCTTC. It is translated as CASSQEGAPSSYNEQFF.

CDR3 nucleotide sequence: TGTGCCAGCAGCTCGGGACAGAACTACGAGCAGTACTTC. The encoded protein is CASSSGQNYEQYF. V is TRBV11-3 and J is TRBJ2-7; 7 bases map to TRBD1. With 4 bases clipped from V and 3 bases from J, the junction kept 3 bases outside the gene matches. This CDR3 region has 13 residues. Looked up from germline, CDR1 is SGHNT and CDR2 is YENEEA.

This chain joins TRBV4-1 and TRBJ1-6; D perhaps matches TRBD1 (6 bases). Between the trimmed V and J ends, which lost 1 base and 7 bases, there was a span of 17 bases. The CDR3 is 17 amino acids. Germline V gene sequence: CDR1 MGHRA, CDR2 YSYEKL. CDR3 sequence: CASSQGLQGRLNSPLHF. The CDR3 bases are TGCGCCAGCAGCCAAGGCCTACAGGGTCGGCTGAATTCACCCCTCCACTTT.

This clone was counted a single time. The chain couples TRBV6-5 to TRBJ2-7, with TRBD2 identical over 11 bases. The ends lost 0 bases at V and 7 bases at J; junction bases unmatched: 8. CDR1 and CDR2 from the germline V gene are MNHEY and SVGAGI. This CDR3 spans 16 amino acids. CDR3 sequence reads: CASSYSPSGGSGEQYF. The CDR3 region has the DNA TGTGCCAGCAGTTACTCGCCTAGCGGGGGGTCAGGGGAGCAGTACTTC.

This chain uses TRBV27 with TRBJ1-2; TRBD1 is a possible D gene (6 bases). The CDR3 sequence is 13 residues long. V lost 4 bases to trimming and J lost 7 bases, with 13 bases between them. Germline V CDR1 and CDR2: MNHEY, SMNVEV (reference sequence). In nucleotides, the CDR3 is TGTGCCAGCAGTTCAGGGGCTATCTTTGGCTACACCTTC. This codes for CASSSGAIFGYTF.

The chain employs TRBV30 and TRBJ2-1; TRBD1 matches at 7 bases. The junction had 14 bases not matched to a gene; V was cut back by 2 bases and J by 4 bases. Germline CDR1 reads GTSNPN; CDR2 reads SVGIG (reference sequence). The CDR3 has 17 amino acids. The CDR3 coding sequence is TGTGCCTGGAGTACCGGGACAGATCCTACTTTTTACAATGAGCAGTTCTTC. It codes for CAWSTGTDPTFYNEQFF.

CDR3 bases: TGTGCCAGCAGTTATAGGGACAGGGGGTTAGATGGCTACACCTTC. Its protein is CASSYRDRGLDGYTF. This chain links TRBV27 with TRBJ1-2; 11 positions agree with TRBD1. The CDR3 runs 15 residues. CDR1 and CDR2 (germline): MNHEY, SMNVEV (reference sequence). Unmatched junction bases numbered 7, after V lost 4 bases and J lost 6 bases.

Turning to this clone: Germline and junction disagree at one end, which may indicate a read error. This CDR3 reads CASSEAQSF. The CDR3, as DNA: TGTGCCAGCAGTGAAGCGCAGTCCTTC. This chain links TRBV6-1 with TRBJ1-2, with D unresolved. The CDR3 is 9 amino acids. Germline CDR1 is MNHNS and CDR2 is SASEGT.

The rearrangement uses TRBV7-9 and TRBJ1-4, with D tentatively TRBD1 (5 bases). The ends were cut back, 3 bases at V and 6 bases at J, with 11 bases in the middle. The CDR3 loop spans 14 amino acids. Germline CDR1 reads SEHNR; CDR2 reads FQNEAQ (reference sequence). The CDR3 protein is CASSFGHVDEKLFF. The CDR3 DNA reads TGTGCCAGCAGCTTTGGACATGTGGATGAAAAACTGTTTTTT.

The genes are TRBV5-6 and TRBJ2-7; 11 nucleotides line up with TRBD1. The CDR3 covers 14 residues. V shed 4 bases and J 3 bases; nucleotides not matched to a gene: 3. The germline CDR1 and CDR2 sequences are SGHDT and YYEEEE. Here the CDR3 reads CASSPGTGGYEQYF. The CDR3 nucleotides read TGTGCCAGCAGCCCCGGGACAGGGGGCTACGAGCAGTACTTC.